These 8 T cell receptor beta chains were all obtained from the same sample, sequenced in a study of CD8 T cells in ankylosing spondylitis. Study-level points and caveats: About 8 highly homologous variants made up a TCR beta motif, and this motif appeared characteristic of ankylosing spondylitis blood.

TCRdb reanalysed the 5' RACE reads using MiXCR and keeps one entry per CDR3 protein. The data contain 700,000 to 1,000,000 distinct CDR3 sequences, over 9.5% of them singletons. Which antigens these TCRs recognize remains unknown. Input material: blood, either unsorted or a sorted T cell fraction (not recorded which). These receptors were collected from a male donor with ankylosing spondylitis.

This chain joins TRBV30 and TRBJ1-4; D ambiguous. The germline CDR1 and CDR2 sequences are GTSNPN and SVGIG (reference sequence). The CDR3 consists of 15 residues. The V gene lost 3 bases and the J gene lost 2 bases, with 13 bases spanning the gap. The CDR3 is CAWRRRRGTNEKLFF. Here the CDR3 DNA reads TGTGCCTGGAGAAGGCGAAGAGGCACTAATGAAAAACTGTTTTTT.

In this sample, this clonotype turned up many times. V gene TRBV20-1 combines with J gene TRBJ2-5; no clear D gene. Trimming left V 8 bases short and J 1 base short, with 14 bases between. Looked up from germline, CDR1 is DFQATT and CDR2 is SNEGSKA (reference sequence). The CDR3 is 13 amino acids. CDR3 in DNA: TGCAGTAAAACCTTGGGGTTCCAAGAGACCCAGTACTTC. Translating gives CSKTLGFQETQYF.

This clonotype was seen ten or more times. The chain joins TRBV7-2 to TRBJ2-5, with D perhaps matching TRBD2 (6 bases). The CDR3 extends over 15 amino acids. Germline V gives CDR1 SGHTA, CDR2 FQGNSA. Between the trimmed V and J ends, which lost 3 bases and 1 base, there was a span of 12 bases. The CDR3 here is CASSLNRGTQETQYF. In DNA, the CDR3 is TGTGCCAGCAGCTTGAATCGGGGGACCCAAGAGACCCAGTACTTC.

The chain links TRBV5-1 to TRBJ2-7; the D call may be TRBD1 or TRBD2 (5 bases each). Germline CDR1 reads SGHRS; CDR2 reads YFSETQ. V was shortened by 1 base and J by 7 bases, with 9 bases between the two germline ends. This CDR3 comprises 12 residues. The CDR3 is CASSLPGPEQYF. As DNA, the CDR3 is TGCGCCAGCAGCTTGCCGGGGCCAGAGCAGTACTTC.

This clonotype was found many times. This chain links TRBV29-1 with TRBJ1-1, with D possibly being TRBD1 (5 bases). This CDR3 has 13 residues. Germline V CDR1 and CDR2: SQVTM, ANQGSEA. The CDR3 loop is CTTYGATTTEAFF. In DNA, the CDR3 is TGCACCACCTATGGGGCCACTACCACTGAAGCTTTCTTT.

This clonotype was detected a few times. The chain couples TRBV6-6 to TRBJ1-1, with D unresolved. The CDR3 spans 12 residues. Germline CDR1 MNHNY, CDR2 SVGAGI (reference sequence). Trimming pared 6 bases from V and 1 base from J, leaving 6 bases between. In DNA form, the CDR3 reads TGTGCCAGCAGATTCAGGAACACTGAAGCTTTCTTT. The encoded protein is CASRFRNTEAFF.

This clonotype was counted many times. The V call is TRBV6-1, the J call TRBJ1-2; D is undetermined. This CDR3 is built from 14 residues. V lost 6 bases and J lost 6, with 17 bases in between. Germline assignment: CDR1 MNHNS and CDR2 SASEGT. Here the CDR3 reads CASSLREQADGYTF. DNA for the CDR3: TGTGCCAGCAGCCTAAGAGAGCAGGCGGATGGCTACACCTTC.

In DNA, the CDR3 is TGTGCCAGCAGCCCCGGGCGGGAGACCCCCGATACGCAGTATTTT. It yields the protein CASSPGRETPDTQYF. The chain combines TRBV4-2 with TRBJ2-3; 7 nucleotides agree with TRBD2. Germline CDR1 is LGHNA and CDR2 is YNFKEQ. V was clipped by 4 bases and J by 6 bases; unmatched bases: 10. The CDR3 is made up of 15 amino acids.